This T cell receptor (beta chain) stems from a study of T cell repertoires in cytomegalovirus infection. Study-wide background: CMV infection and matching HLA type were both indicated by public TCR beta signatures.

TCRdb re-called the reads through MiXCR, storing one row per CDR3 protein. The sample yields approximately 750,000 distinct CDR3 sequences, about 40% seen once. Turning to this clonotype: The antigen is not known.

The germline V gene encodes CDR1 MDHEN and CDR2 SYDVKM. The CDR3 totals 14 residues. V dropped 7 bases and J dropped 1 base, with 14 bases sitting between them. Study-wide results and limits: In two of eight donors, the top clonotype was HLA-C-restricted CMV-specific. Public TCR beta family frequency separated CMV-and-HLA carriers, including in an independent cohort.

The chain is built from TRBV28 and TRBJ2-7; D not resolved. The origin of this receptor is a human donor in good health (CMV status not recorded). Some clones in this sample may be carry-over from other donors' samples. The specimen sequenced was PBMCs. The CDR3 reads CASIEVMGSYEQYF. CDR3 DNA: TGTGCCAGCATTGAGGTAATGGGATCCTACGAGCAGTACTTC.